The sample holds one count of the clone carrying this T cell receptor (beta chain). No antigen is known for it. This entry comes from a study of OX40 agonist ivuxolimab in advanced cancers. For the study at large: Three patients, one with hepatocellular carcinoma and two with cutaneous melanoma, responded partially.

Study outcomes and limitations: At doses 0.1 to 3.0 mg/kg, CD4+ and CD8+ clones expanded.

TCRdb keeps only in-frame clones here, not all; method: immunoSEQ multiplex PCR. Of about 79,000 clones in the sample, 92% were seen once. The CDR3 has 15 residues. Trimming at V came to 11 bases and at J to 6 bases, leaving 14 bases not matched to a gene. Per germline, CDR1 MNHNY and CDR2 SVGAGI (reference sequence). Blood sampling took place at baseline, cycle 4 day 1, and cycle 7 day 1. Sequenced here: CD4+ or CD8+ T cells sorted from blood, sampled in a trial of the OX40 agonist ivuxolimab. This sequence originates from an adult with an advanced solid tumor such as melanoma, head and neck, liver or kidney cancer. The gene calls are TRBV6-6 and TRBJ2-7, with 12 bases fitting TRBD2. CDR3 DNA: TGTGCCTCCAGGGGGGGGACTAGCGGGCCAAGCGAGCAGTACTTC. As protein: CASRGGTSGPSEQYF.